The 21 T cell receptor beta chains presented below share a single source sample, sequenced in a study of T cells of healthy individuals. Using its own MiXCR run on the 5' RACE reads, TCRdb lists one record per CDR3 protein. The sample holds about 100,000 distinct CDR3 sequences, around 17% seen once. These receptor sequences come from a human donor in good health.

V gene TRBV7-9 combines with J gene TRBJ2-1; 9 bases are a match to TRBD2. From germline, CDR1 is SEHNR and CDR2 FQNEAQ (reference sequence). The ends lost 3 bases at V and 9 bases at J; junction bases unmatched: 3. The CDR3 is 13 amino acids. This CDR3 is CASSLQLAGEQFF. In DNA, the CDR3 is TGTGCCAGCAGCTTGCAACTAGCGGGTGAGCAGTTCTTC.

Many counts were recorded for this clonotype. The CDR3 nucleotides read TGTGCCAGCAGCGTAGCTGAAGGGGGCGGGGAGACCCAGTACTTC. Translating gives CASSVAEGGGETQYF. The rearrangement links TRBV9 to TRBJ2-5; 7 bases fit TRBD1. V was pared by 0 bases and J by 5 bases, with 7 bases of the junction left unmatched. CDR1 and CDR2 (germline): SGDLS, YYNGEE. CDR3 size: 15 residues.

The V call is TRBV20-1, the J call TRBJ1-6, with TRBD1 matching over 7 bases. Germline V CDR1 and CDR2: DFQATT, SNEGSKA (reference sequence). The CDR3 has 13 residues. V lost 3 bases, J lost 7 bases, and 3 bases stayed unmatched. The DNA of the CDR3 is TGCAGTGCTAGCGGGACAGTCAATTCACCCCTCCACTTT. This translates into CSASGTVNSPLHF.

J is TRBJ1-3 and V is TRBV4-1; the D gene is possibly TRBD1 (6 bases). The germline V and J ends were trimmed by 2 bases and 0 bases, with 17 bases remaining between them. This CDR3 is 18 amino acids long. Per the germline V gene, CDR1 is MGHRA and CDR2 is YSYEKL. This chain's CDR3 is CASSQSADRIVSGNTIYF. CDR3 DNA sequence: TGCGCCAGCAGCCAATCCGCGGACAGAATTGTCTCTGGAAACACCATATATTTT.

The chain uses TRBV12-3 or TRBV12-4 and TRBJ1-5; D uncertain. V shed 5 bases and J shed 7 bases, with 9 bases lying between them. There are 12 residues in the CDR3. As DNA, the CDR3 is TGTGCCAGCAGTCCCCGGAGGCAGCCCCAGCATTTT. Translation: CASSPRRQPQHF.

The CDR3 loop reads CASAPGHYEQYF. For the CDR3, the DNA is TGTGCCAGCGCCCCCGGCCACTACGAGCAGTACTTC. The rearrangement links TRBV7-2 to TRBJ2-7; D gene ambiguous. The V gene's germline CDR1 is SGHTA and CDR2 FQGNSA. The CDR3 consists of 12 residues. Trimming removed 8 bases from V and 3 bases from J, with 11 bases in between. Filled out from reference TRBV7-2 and TRBJ2-7, the complete variable domain reads GAGVSQSPSNKVTEKGKDVELRCDPISGHTALYWYRQSLGQGLEFLIYFQGNSAPDKSGLPSDRFSAERTGGSVSTLTIQRTQQEDSAVYLCASAPGHYEQYFGPGTRLTVT.

This clonotype has a count of ten or more. The chain recombines TRBV3-1 with TRBJ2-1; D uncertain. From germline, CDR1 is LGHDT and CDR2 YNNKEL (reference sequence). This CDR3 region has 12 residues. Trimming stripped 4 bases from V and 6 bases from J, with 7 bases between. The CDR3 region has the DNA TGTGCCAGCAGCCTGGAGAGCAATGAGCAGTTCTTC. Encoded protein: CASSLESNEQFF.

The chain has TRBV24-1 and TRBJ2-5; D possibly corresponds to TRBD2 (5 bases). CDR3 length equals 12 residues. Germline CDR1 and CDR2: KGHDR and SFDVKD. V shed 9 bases and J shed 2 bases, with 9 bases lying between them. CDR3 DNA sequence: TGTGCCACCGGGTCGGGACAAGAGACCCAGTACTTC. Its protein is CATGSGQETQYF.

The J gene is TRBJ1-1, the V gene TRBV6-6, with D possibly TRBD1 on 5 matching bases. Germline V lookup: CDR1 MNHNY, CDR2 SVGAGI (reference sequence). This CDR3 spans 14 amino acids. V was cut by 6 bases and J by 1 base, with 12 bases left in between. As DNA, the CDR3 is TGTGCCAGCAGGAACGGGGGGACGAACACTGAAGCTTTCTTT. It yields the protein CASRNGGTNTEAFF.

This clonotype was counted many times. This chain joins TRBV30 and TRBJ1-2, with unresolved D. CDR1 and CDR2 (germline): GTSNPN, SVGIG (reference sequence). The length of the CDR3 is 12 residues. Trimming shortened V by 5 bases and J by 4 bases, and 11 bases separated the two germline ends. The CDR3 loop is CAWEGPSYGYTF. The CDR3 nucleotides are TGTGCCTGGGAGGGCCCAAGCTATGGCTACACCTTC.

The sample holds many counts of this clonotype. This rearrangement joins TRBV4-3 to TRBJ2-1; D is unresolved. The CDR3 consists of 16 residues. Germline lookup yields CDR1 LGHNA and CDR2 YSLEER. V was shortened by 0 bases and J by 0 bases, with 9 bases between the two germline ends. In DNA, the CDR3 is TGCGCCAGCAGCCAAGAACCTACAAGCTCCTACAATGAGCAGTTCTTC. It codes for CASSQEPTSSYNEQFF.

The genes are TRBV19 and TRBJ2-4; 10 bases are shared with TRBD2. The J segment lost 8 bases and the V segment lost 6 bases, leaving 10 bases of the junction unmatched. Germline V gene lookup returns CDR1 LNHDA and CDR2 SQIVND (reference sequence). The CDR3 is 15 amino acids. CDR3 loop: CASSSGGARLDIQYF. CDR3 in DNA: TGTGCCAGTAGCAGCGGGGGGGCCAGGTTGGACATTCAGTACTTC.

This clonotype was found a few times. The chain employs TRBV7-9 and TRBJ2-7; D is unclear. This CDR3 contains 14 residues. The V gene's germline CDR1 is SEHNR and CDR2 FQNEAQ (reference sequence). The V end was cut by 4 bases, the J end by 2 bases, with 12 bases between. DNA of the CDR3: TGTGCCAGCAGCTCCCCAACCGAACCCTACGAGCAGTACTTC. Translated: CASSSPTEPYEQYF. The variable domain in full, with the rest retrieved from reference TRBV7-9 and TRBJ2-7, is DTGVSQNPRHKITKRGQNVTFRCDPISEHNRLYWYRQTLGQGPEFLTYFQNEAQLEKSRLLSDRFSAERPKGSFSTLEIQRTEQGDSAMYLCASSSPTEPYEQYFGPGTRLTVT.

This clonotype has just a few counts. V is TRBV4-2 and J is TRBJ2-3, with 9 bases that match TRBD2. The germline gives CDR1 LGHNA, CDR2 YNFKEQ. The CDR3 loop spans 15 amino acids. The V gene end was trimmed by 4 bases and the J gene end by 5 bases; junction bases not matched to a gene: 7. The CDR3: CASSPIAGVVDTQYF. The CDR3 DNA is TGTGCCAGCAGCCCAATAGCGGGGGTGGTAGATACGCAGTATTTT.

This rearrangement joins TRBV5-6 to TRBJ2-6, with 11 bases aligning to TRBD2. V trimming: 4 bases; J trimming: 0 bases; junction bases outside the gene matches: 6. CDR1 and CDR2 from the germline V gene are SGHDT and YYEEEE. CDR3 length: 18 amino acids. CDR3 sequence reads: CASSPGTSGFSGANVLTF. Written as DNA, the CDR3 is TGTGCCAGCAGCCCCGGGACTAGCGGTTTCTCTGGGGCCAACGTCCTGACTTTC.

There are many counts of this clonotype. V gene TRBV14 combines with J gene TRBJ2-4, with TRBD1 matching over 7 bases. This CDR3 is built from 17 residues. The V gene end was trimmed by 1 base and the J gene end by 2 bases; junction bases not matched to a gene: 8. Per germline, CDR1 SGHDN and CDR2 FVKESK. CDR3 sequence (DNA): TGTGCCAGCAGCCAAGCGTCCAGACAGGGACCCAAAAACATTCAGTACTTC. It codes for CASSQASRQGPKNIQYF.

This clonotype was recorded at least ten times. The chain is built from TRBV20-1 and TRBJ1-1; D is uncertain. V was clipped by 2 bases and J by 3 bases, with 10 bases between them. This CDR3 is 13 amino acids long. CDR1 is DFQATT and CDR2 is SNEGSKA in the germline V gene (reference sequence). This CDR3 is CSARNPGDTEAFF. The CDR3, as DNA: TGCAGTGCTAGAAACCCCGGGGACACTGAAGCTTTCTTT.

The sample holds a few counts of this clonotype. J is TRBJ2-4 and V is TRBV6-5; the D gene could be TRBD1 or TRBD2 (5 bases each). The germline CDR1 and CDR2 sequences are MNHEY and SVGAGI. Trimming cost V 3 bases and J 4 bases, with 19 bases left between them. The CDR3 spans 17 residues. The CDR3 DNA is TGTGCCAGCAGTTATTGGGACCCCCGGGACGGAAAAAACATTCAGTACTTC. Its translation: CASSYWDPRDGKNIQYF.

The V call is TRBV6-2 or TRBV6-3, the J call TRBJ2-2; 9 bases align to TRBD2. This CDR3 has 14 amino acids. Per germline, CDR1 MNHEY and CDR2 SVGEGT. J gave up 6 bases and V 7 bases, and 6 bases lay outside the gene matches. CDR3 sequence reads: CASTRTSEPGELFF. DNA of the CDR3: TGTGCCAGCACTAGGACTAGCGAGCCCGGGGAGCTGTTTTTT.

In this sample, this clonotype turned up many times. The genes are TRBV5-4 and TRBJ2-1, with 10 bases fitting TRBD2. Germline V gives CDR1 SGHNT, CDR2 YYREEE (reference sequence). This CDR3 contains 16 residues. V shed 4 bases, J shed 3 bases, and the junction held 7 bases outside the gene matches. The CDR3 spells CASSATAGGIYNEQFF. The CDR3 DNA reads TGTGCCAGCAGCGCTACAGCGGGAGGGATCTACAATGAGCAGTTCTTC.

This clonotype has at least ten counts. V gene TRBV29-1 combines with J gene TRBJ2-7; either TRBD1 or TRBD2 may supply D (6 bases each). Germline CDR1 and CDR2: SQVTM and ANQGSEA. Trimming shortened V by 2 bases and J by 3 bases, and 17 bases separated the two germline ends. The CDR3 totals 15 residues. The CDR3 DNA is TGCAGCGTTGAAAGGAGGCAACAGGGAGGCTACGAGCAGTACTTC. Encoded protein: CSVERRQQGGYEQYF.